This entry features one T cell receptor (beta chain) sequence. Its specific antigen is unknown. No base-level quality is on record; no much larger clone is a single base apart. The CDR3 runs 14 residues from the cysteine to the phenylalanine. Solely the CDR3 DNA is kept, with 42 bases framed from the first base. CDR1 MNHNS and CDR2 SASEGT are derived from the germline V gene. V is trimmed back by 1 base and J by 4 bases, and the junction contains 1 base that no gene match accounts for. Whole blood was collected in K2EDTA tubes by collaborating institutions according to the institutions' own protocols. For TCRbeta analysis, collaborators shipped samples in one of three forms: frozen whole blood, isolated PBMCs, or DNA extracted from either of those sample types. The data derive from a study of blood T cell repertoires in COVID-19 (dated by TCRdb to about 2020). In terms of the full investigation: Samples covering the acute and convalescent phases of COVID-19 were provided by collaborators in the United States, Italy and Spain. The prospective study material was composed of cDNA or gDNA derived from T cells, B-cell-depleted T cells, or PBMCs. Subjects who had been exposed to COVID-19, were actively infected with it, or had recovered from it provided the deeply sampled blood TCRbeta repertoires that made up the dataset. The repertoires were made available in a free public database intended to serve as a resource for research on the immune response to SARS-CoV-2. Samples were obtained from the ongoing ImmuneRACE study (first 160 participants) and from over 1,000 subjects provided by 6 global collaborators. Nearly every sample came with metadata listing a de-identified subject ID, COVID-19 status, age in years and sex. Where HLA class I and class II types were available, the types were taken from metadata supplied by the sample provider, not from assay-based typing.

General study outcomes and caveats: The amount of clinical and demographic metadata varied by source and participant and was provided uncurated.

The immunoSEQ Assay, a bias-controlled multiplex PCR, was used to amplify TCRbeta CDR3 regions from genomic DNA. Concerning the study's data processing: Nucleated cell counts per sample were estimated from amplification of reference gene primers within the assay. To quantify the absolute abundance of each unique TCRbeta CDR3 rearrangement, sequence reads were collapsed and filtered. For each sample, productive Simpson clonality was calculated as the square root of Simpson's diversity index over productive rearrangements. TCRdb took this table from immuneACCESS and kept in-frame rearrangements with V and J called. Such tables lack part of the clones; where checked against another copy, unresolved V genes explain under half of the gap, and the rest is unexplained. For V, J and clone size, that table is used; D and trimming come from the DNA. Present in this sample are 95,000 to 110,000 clones, over 70% of which were seen just once. The ten largest clones capture 15% of the sample.

The sequencing input was peripheral blood. Recombination linked TRBV6-1 to TRBJ2-3, and 8 junction bases match TRBD1. The clonotype comes from a man aged 50-59 years with acute or convalescent COVID-19. The CDR3 reads as follows: CASSEGTGSDTQYF. The DNA reads as follows: TGTGCCAGCAGTGAAGGGACAGGGTCAGATACGCAGTATTTT.